A single sample is the source of the 11 T cell receptor beta chains below, sequenced in a study of T cells expressing NK-cell markers. TCRdb reprocessed the 5' RACE reads, with one entry per CDR3 protein and no DNA. The table counts roughly 430,000 distinct CDR3 sequences; approximately 7% lies in the top ten. The sample comprised blood T cells: a sorted CD56 or NKG2C T cell subset, CD4+ or CD8+ T cells, or bulk PBMC T cells (not recorded which). These receptor sequences come from a woman aged 18 to 75 in good health.

The gene calls are TRBV24-1 and TRBJ1-1; TCRdb proposes TRBD1, but this gene call is untestable without DNA. The CDR3 length is 12 residues. Germline V gives CDR1 KGHDR, CDR2 SFDVKD. The CDR3 region is CATSDGQGEAFF.

The rearrangement uses TRBV27 and TRBJ2-7; TCRdb indicates TRBD2, and absent DNA this call remains unverified. Germline CDR1 is MNHEY and CDR2 is SMNVEV (reference sequence). This CDR3 spans 15 amino acids. CDR3 sequence reads: CASSSLAGGSYEQYF.

The chain has TRBV27 and TRBJ1-4. Germline V gene data show CDR1 as MNHEY and CDR2 as SMNVEV (reference sequence). The length of the CDR3 is 13 residues. This CDR3 reads CASSWVPMEKLFF. Supplemented by reference TRBV27 and TRBJ1-4, the full variable domain reads EAQVTQNPRYLITVTGKKLTVTCSQNMNHEYMSWYRQDPGLGLRQIYYSMNVEVTDKGDVPEGYKVSRKEKRNFPLILESPSPNQTSLYFCASSWVPMEKLFFGSGTQLSVL.

This chain links TRBV12-3 or TRBV12-4 with TRBJ2-1; TCRdb picks TRBD2, but there is no DNA to check that call. This CDR3 contains 15 residues. CDR3 protein: CASSFTSLSYNEQFF.

J is TRBJ2-5 and V is TRBV12-3 or TRBV12-4. CDR3 size: 12 residues. CDR3 sequence: CASTRSRGTQYF.

The genes are TRBV7-2 and TRBJ1-5. This CDR3 comprises 17 residues. CDR1 SGHTA and CDR2 FQGNSA come from the germline V gene. The CDR3 loop reads CASSPAIMSVSNQPQHF.

The CDR3 sequence: CASNVWGQGTGELFF. The J gene is TRBJ2-2, the V gene TRBV19; the TRBD1 assignment by TCRdb is unverifiable without DNA. The CDR3 runs 15 residues. Germline V gene sequence: CDR1 LNHDA, CDR2 SQIVND (reference sequence).

V and J are TRBV24-1 and TRBJ2-1; there is no DNA to check the TCRdb D call of TRBD1. This CDR3 comprises 14 residues. Germline V gives CDR1 KGHDR, CDR2 SFDVKD. CDR3 region: CATSDFPQGHEQFF.

V and J are TRBV12-3 or TRBV12-4 and TRBJ2-5; TCRdb's D gene call, TRBD2, goes unchecked for lack of DNA. The CDR3 runs 14 residues. The CDR3 loop reads CASSSPGKSETQYF.

V and J are TRBV7-9 and TRBJ2-7. The germline V gene has CDR1 SEHNR and CDR2 FQNEAQ (reference sequence). The CDR3 has 13 amino acids. CDR3 in amino acids: CASSPVGFYEQYF.

The chain employs TRBV15 and TRBJ1-6; the TCRdb D gene call, TRBD1, has no DNA to confirm it. The germline gives CDR1 LNHNV, CDR2 YYDKDF (reference sequence). This CDR3 is built from 14 residues. This CDR3 reads CATAAGQHNSPLHF.